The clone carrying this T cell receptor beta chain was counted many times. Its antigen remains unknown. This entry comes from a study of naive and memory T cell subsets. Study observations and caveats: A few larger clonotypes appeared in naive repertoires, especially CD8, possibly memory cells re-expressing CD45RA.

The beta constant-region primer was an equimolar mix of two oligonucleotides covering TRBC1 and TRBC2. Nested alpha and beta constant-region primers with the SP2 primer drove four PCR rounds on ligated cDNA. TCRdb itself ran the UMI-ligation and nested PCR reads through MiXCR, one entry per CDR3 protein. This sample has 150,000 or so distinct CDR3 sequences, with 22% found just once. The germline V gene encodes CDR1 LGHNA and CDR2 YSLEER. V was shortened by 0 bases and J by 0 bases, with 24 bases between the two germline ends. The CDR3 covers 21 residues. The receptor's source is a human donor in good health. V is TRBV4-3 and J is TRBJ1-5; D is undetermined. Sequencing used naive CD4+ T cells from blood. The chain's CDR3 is CASSQEYTGSLSDNSNQPQHF. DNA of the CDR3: TGCGCCAGCAGCCAAGAGTATACGGGGAGTCTCTCAGACAATAGCAATCAGCCCCAGCATTTT.